Shown below are 14 T cell receptor beta chains from a single sample sequenced in a study of T cell responses to AZD1222 COVID-19 vaccine. The data were produced by immunoSEQ multiplex PCR, yet TCRdb's version contains in-frame clones alone and is incomplete. The table has some 180,000 clones, 80% to 95% seen once. The material was peripheral blood, obtained 28 days after the second AZD1222 dose. These receptors came from an adult who received the AZD1222 COVID-19 vaccine.

The chain links TRBV6-1 to TRBJ2-1; D is uncertain. CDR1 and CDR2 (germline): MNHNS, SASEGT. V dropped 2 bases and J dropped 5 bases, with 13 bases sitting between them. The CDR3 is 15 amino acids. The CDR3 DNA is TGTGCCAGCAGTGAACTCCTGGGCAGCAACAATGAGCAGTTCTTC. Its protein product is CASSELLGSNNEQFF.

This chain joins TRBV11-2 and TRBJ1-3, with 7 bases lining up with TRBD1. The J segment lost 4 bases and the V segment lost 5 bases, leaving 8 bases of the junction unmatched. Germline V gene sequence: CDR1 SGHAT, CDR2 FQNNGV. This CDR3 is built from 15 residues. In DNA form, the CDR3 reads TGTGCCAGCAGCATCCAACAGGGGTCAGGAAACACCATATATTTT. It encodes CASSIQQGSGNTIYF.

This chain uses TRBV2 with TRBJ1-4; the match to TRBD1 covers 10 bases. CDR1 SNHLY and CDR2 FYNNEI come from the germline V gene. V dropped 4 bases and J dropped 5; count of bases not matched to a gene: 1. CDR3 size: 14 residues. Written as DNA, the CDR3 is TGTGCCAGCAGTGCGGGACAGGGGAATGAAAAACTGTTTTTT. This codes for CASSAGQGNEKLFF.

CDR3 nucleotides: TGTGCCAGCAGTTTAGGGGGACAGGATCCCTACAATGAGCAGTTCTTC. It encodes CASSLGGQDPYNEQFF. V gene TRBV27 combines with J gene TRBJ2-1, with 8 bases matching TRBD1. The CDR3 runs to 16 residues. Trimming at V came to 2 bases and at J to 2 bases, leaving 5 bases not matched to a gene. Germline CDR1 MNHEY, CDR2 SMNVEV (reference sequence).

The chain uses TRBV28 and TRBJ1-5; D may be TRBD1 (6 bases). The CDR3 length is 15 residues. In germline, CDR1 is MDHEN, CDR2 SYDVKM. Trimming removed 2 bases from V and 1 base from J, with 9 bases in between. DNA of the CDR3: TGTGCCAGCAGTTTAATCGACAGGAGCAATCAGCCCCAGCATTTT. Translation gives CASSLIDRSNQPQHF.

V is TRBV5-1 and J is TRBJ1-2; no firm D call. V was clipped by 4 bases and J by 3 bases, with 10 bases between them. From germline, CDR1 is SGHRS and CDR2 YFSETQ. The CDR3 covers 13 residues. CDR3 region: CASSQDGDYGYTF. The CDR3 coding sequence is TGCGCCAGCAGCCAGGACGGAGACTATGGCTACACCTTC.

This clone was detected only a few times. The V gene is TRBV4-3, the J gene TRBJ1-5; D is ambiguous. Trimming pared 2 bases from V and 4 bases from J, leaving 6 bases between. The CDR3 is made up of 13 amino acids. Germline CDR1 is LGHNA and CDR2 is YSLEER. The CDR3 coding sequence is TGCGCCAGCAGCCAATCAAGGAATCAGCCCCAGCATTTT. This encodes CASSQSRNQPQHF.

This chain uses TRBV15 with TRBJ1-5; 7 bases align to TRBD1. This CDR3 has 15 amino acids. V lost 0 bases and J lost 10; bases outside the gene matches: 9. CDR1 is LNHNV, CDR2 YYDKDF, per germline (reference sequence). The CDR3 loop reads CATSRDGRGQGPQHF. CDR3 DNA sequence: TGTGCCACCAGCAGAGATGGGAGGGGGCAGGGTCCCCAGCATTTT.

This rearrangement joins TRBV4-1 to TRBJ2-3; TRBD2 aligns across 11 bases. Germline trimming cut 1 base from V and 5 bases from J; bases unmatched to any gene: 11. CDR1 and CDR2 (germline): MGHRA, YSYEKL. The CDR3 totals 18 residues. CDR3 residues: CASSQAPLLTSGKDTQYF. Here the CDR3 DNA reads TGCGCCAGCAGCCAAGCGCCTCTCCTGACTAGCGGGAAAGATACGCAGTATTTT.

The chain links TRBV5-4 to TRBJ2-7, with D hard to call. V lost 1 base and J 2 bases, leaving 7 bases between the germline ends. CDR1 is SGHNT and CDR2 is YYREEE in the germline V gene (reference sequence). This CDR3 contains 13 residues. The CDR3 sequence: CASSLMGTYEQYF. CDR3 nucleotides: TGTGCCAGCAGCTTGATGGGAACCTACGAGCAGTACTTC. Full variable domain (rest looked up from reference TRBV5-4 and TRBJ2-7): ETGVTQSPTHLIKTRGQQVTLRCSSQSGHNTVSWYQQALGQGPQFIFQYYREEENGRGNFPPRFSGLQFPNYSSELNVNALELDDSALYLCASSLMGTYEQYFGPGTRLTVT.

This clone was found once. The chain combines TRBV19 with TRBJ2-5; 11 nucleotides line up with TRBD2. The germline CDR1 and CDR2 sequences are LNHDA and SQIVND (reference sequence). V shed 6 bases, J shed 2 bases, and the junction held 11 bases outside the gene matches. The CDR3 covers 17 residues. CDR3 region: CASSPRTGTSGQETQYF. Written as DNA, the CDR3 is TGTGCCAGTAGCCCTCGGACCGGGACTAGCGGACAAGAGACCCAGTACTTC.

This chain links TRBV5-1 with TRBJ1-2, with TRBD1 as a possible D gene (5 bases). Germline lookup yields CDR1 SGHRS and CDR2 YFSETQ. This CDR3 is 13 amino acids long. V was shortened by 4 bases and J by 8 bases, with 15 bases between the two germline ends. The CDR3 spells CASSPDTQGGYTF. CDR3 DNA: TGCGCCAGCAGCCCGGACACCCAAGGAGGCTACACCTTC.

The chain recombines TRBV5-1 with TRBJ1-4, with D perhaps TRBD1 (6 bases). Trimming removed 1 base from V and 8 bases from J, with 24 bases in between. CDR3 length equals 18 residues. CDR1 SGHRS and CDR2 YFSETQ come from the germline V gene. The CDR3 here is CASSLRPSGRGSREKLFF. DNA for the CDR3: TGCGCCAGCAGCTTGCGTCCGTCGGGCAGGGGCAGTAGGGAAAAACTGTTTTTT.

The chain joins TRBV11-2 to TRBJ2-7; perhaps TRBD1 as D (8 bases). CDR1 is SGHAT and CDR2 is FQNNGV in the germline V gene. The CDR3 length is 14 residues. V was pared by 6 bases and J by 3 bases, with 15 bases between. CDR3 DNA sequence: TGTGCCAGCAGTACAGGGGGGGTCCGCTACGAGCAGTACTTC. Its protein is CASSTGGVRYEQYF.